This TCR beta chain came from a study of human T cells and chemical hapten exposure. The library put unique molecular identifiers onto individual cDNA molecules. TCRdb ran MiXCR on the RACE reads and lists one entry per CDR3 protein. The sample records approximately 80,000 distinct CDR3 sequences, roughly 7.1% being singletons. The time point is: patch test 1, 2 weeks after DPC sensitization. The treatment: therapeutic diphenylcyclopropenone sensitization with weekly scalp DPC. Each patch test followed a blood draw. The TCR was taken from a woman in her thirties with alopecia areata. Some clones in this sample may be carry-over from other donors' samples. The input for sequencing was whole blood, taken in connection with sensitization to the hapten diphenylcyclopropenone (DPC).

DNA of the CDR3: TGTGCCAGCAGCATATCCGGGACTAGCGGGGGACCCTTCTACGAGCAGTACTTC. Residues: CASSISGTSGGPFYEQYF. The chain employs TRBV5-6 and TRBJ2-7; 14 bases align to TRBD2. CDR1 and CDR2 from the germline V gene are SGHDT and YYEEEE. This CDR3 is built from 18 residues. J gave up 3 bases and V 4 bases, and 12 bases lay outside the gene matches.